A selection of T cell receptor beta chains follows, all from one sample in a study of blood T cell repertoires in COVID-19. Clones were read by immunoSEQ multiplex PCR, and TCRdb kept only the in-frame ones, dropping some. The sample gives roughly 240,000 clones, 86% of which show up once; roughly 6.2% is in the top ten. The sample was peripheral blood. The receptors come from a woman older than 75 with COVID-19, enrolled during active disease. CDR3s include the opening cysteine and the closing phenylalanine or tryptophan. Fields, in order: clone size, D gene, J gene, V gene, CDR3 DNA, CDR3 protein. D genes are given only for firm matches. Expanded clones get a size class; other rows say once, few or many, or leave the size out.

clone size: NA
D gene: NA
J gene: TRBJ2-1
V gene: TRBV29-1
CDR3 DNA: TGCAGCGTTGAAGAGGGCCAGAACAATGAGCAGTTCTTC
CDR3 protein: CSVEEGQNNEQFF

clone size: NA
D gene: NA
J gene: TRBJ1-2
V gene: TRBV15
CDR3 DNA: TGTGCCACCAGCAGAGATGGGGCCACCCGGGAGGCTGGCTACACCTTC
CDR3 protein: CATSRDGATREAGYTF

clone size: NA
D gene: NA
J gene: TRBJ1-2
V gene: TRBV28
CDR3 DNA: TGTGCCAGCAGTTCCGGACAGATTCCAAACTATGGCTACACCTTC
CDR3 protein: CASSSGQIPNYGYTF

clone size: NA
D gene: TRBD2
J gene: TRBJ2-3
V gene: TRBV6-6
CDR3 DNA: TGTGCCAGCAGCTTAAGGGGACTAGCGGACCGCACTAGCACAGATACGCAGTATTTT
CDR3 protein: CASSLRGLADRTSTDTQYF

clone size: NA
D gene: TRBD1
J gene: TRBJ2-4
V gene: TRBV6-5
CDR3 DNA: TGTGCCAGCAGTTCCCCGGACAGGGGATACATTCAGTACTTC
CDR3 protein: CASSSPDRGYIQYF

clone size: NA
D gene: NA
J gene: TRBJ1-1
V gene: TRBV11-2
CDR3 DNA: TGTGCCAGCAGCTTCGGAAGGGGCGAGACTGAAGCTTTCTTT
CDR3 protein: CASSFGRGETEAFF

clone size: NA
D gene: TRBD1
J gene: TRBJ1-1
V gene: TRBV15
CDR3 DNA: TGTGCCACCAGCAGGGATAGACAGGGAACTGAAGCTTTCTTT
CDR3 protein: CATSRDRQGTEAFF

clone size: NA
D gene: NA
J gene: TRBJ1-1
V gene: TRBV3-1/TRBV3-2
CDR3 DNA: TGTGCCAGCAGCGGAAAAGGGGAGGACACTGAAGCTTTCTTT
CDR3 protein: CASSGKGEDTEAFF

clone size: NA
D gene: NA
J gene: TRBJ2-7
V gene: TRBV4-2
CDR3 DNA: TGTGCCAGCAGCCAGAGCCCAGGGATCGTCTACGAGCAGTACTTC
CDR3 protein: CASSQSPGIVYEQYF

clone size: NA
D gene: TRBD2
J gene: TRBJ2-2
V gene: TRBV27
CDR3 DNA: TGTGCCAGCAGTTTTAGCGGGGGGGCCCCCGGGGAGCTGTTTTTT
CDR3 protein: CASSFSGGAPGELFF

clone size: NA
D gene: NA
J gene: TRBJ2-4
V gene: TRBV29-1
CDR3 DNA: TGCAGCGTTGAAGGACTACCTGGGCTTCAGTACTTC
CDR3 protein: CSVEGLPGLQYF

clone size: NA
D gene: NA
J gene: TRBJ1-3
V gene: TRBV19
CDR3 DNA: TGTGCTGCAGGGGTATCGCCTGGAAACACCATATATTTT
CDR3 protein: CAAGVSPGNTIYF

clone size: NA
D gene: TRBD2
J gene: TRBJ2-5
V gene: TRBV9
CDR3 DNA: TGTGCCAGCAGCGTAAAAAGCGGGGGGCTCCAAGAGACCCAGTACTTC
CDR3 protein: CASSVKSGGLQETQYF

clone size: once
D gene: NA
J gene: TRBJ1-1
V gene: TRBV18
CDR3 DNA: TGTGCCAGCTCAGGGGGGGGTAGGACCACTGAAGCTTTCTTT
CDR3 protein: CASSGGGRTTEAFF

clone size: NA
D gene: TRBD1
J gene: TRBJ1-3
V gene: TRBV15
CDR3 DNA: TGTGCCACCAGCAGGGTACAGGGGGCGGGAGGAAACACCATATATTTT
CDR3 protein: CATSRVQGAGGNTIYF

clone size: NA
D gene: NA
J gene: TRBJ1-2
V gene: TRBV27
CDR3 DNA: TGTGCCAGCAGTTCACAGGGATCGAATGGCTACACCTTC
CDR3 protein: CASSSQGSNGYTF

clone size: NA
D gene: NA
J gene: TRBJ1-3
V gene: TRBV4-2
CDR3 DNA: TGTGCCAGCAGCCAAGATCTTCGGGGTGGAAACACCATATATTTT
CDR3 protein: CASSQDLRGGNTIYF

clone size: NA
D gene: NA
J gene: TRBJ1-1
V gene: TRBV10-3
CDR3 DNA: TGTGCCATCAGTGATTCAGATTACACTGAAGCTTTCTTT
CDR3 protein: CAISDSDYTEAFF

clone size: NA
D gene: TRBD1
J gene: TRBJ2-2
V gene: TRBV10-2
CDR3 DNA: TGCGCCACGCTAGAGGGGGCCACCGGGGAGCTGTTTTTT
CDR3 protein: CATLEGATGELFF

clone size: once
D gene: NA
J gene: TRBJ1-1
V gene: TRBV18
CDR3 DNA: TGTGCCAGCTCACCAGGACTTACAGTGGCTCCGAACACTGAAGCTTTCTTT
CDR3 protein: CASSPGLTVAPNTEAFF

clone size: NA
D gene: TRBD1
J gene: TRBJ2-7
V gene: TRBV7-9
CDR3 DNA: TGTGCCAGCAGCTTAGATCAGGGGGCCTACGAGCAGTACTTC
CDR3 protein: CASSLDQGAYEQYF

clone size: NA
D gene: NA
J gene: TRBJ1-5
V gene: TRBV6-6
CDR3 DNA: TGTGCCAGCAGTTCAAGGGACACGGACCAGCCCCAGCATTTT
CDR3 protein: CASSSRDTDQPQHF

clone size: once
D gene: TRBD2
J gene: TRBJ2-5
V gene: TRBV19
CDR3 DNA: TGTGCCAGTAGTGCCCGACTAGCGGGGGGGCGGGAGACCCAGTACTTC
CDR3 protein: CASSARLAGGRETQYF

clone size: NA
D gene: NA
J gene: TRBJ2-2
V gene: TRBV3-1/TRBV3-2
CDR3 DNA: TGTGCCAGCAGCCAAGTCGGCAGGGTTGGGACCGGGGAGCTGTTTTTT
CDR3 protein: CASSQVGRVGTGELFF

clone size: NA
D gene: NA
J gene: TRBJ1-4
V gene: TRBV3-1/TRBV3-2
CDR3 DNA: TGTGCCAGCAGCCCCCTTAGGGATAATACGGGAGGCGAAAAACTGTTTTTT
CDR3 protein: CASSPLRDNTGGEKLFF

clone size: NA
D gene: NA
J gene: TRBJ2-2
V gene: TRBV24-1
CDR3 DNA: TGTGCCACCAGTGATTCGAGGAAGCTGGCCGGGGAGCTGTTTTTT
CDR3 protein: CATSDSRKLAGELFF

clone size: once
D gene: NA
J gene: TRBJ2-3
V gene: TRBV5-1
CDR3 DNA: TGCGCCAGCAGCTTGGGACAGTCTACAGATACGCAGTATTTT
CDR3 protein: CASSLGQSTDTQYF

clone size: NA
D gene: NA
J gene: TRBJ2-6
V gene: TRBV7-6
CDR3 DNA: TGTGCCAGCAGCTTAGAGGCAGGGTATGGGGCCAACGTCCTGACTTTC
CDR3 protein: CASSLEAGYGANVLTF

clone size: NA
D gene: NA
J gene: TRBJ1-5
V gene: TRBV28
CDR3 DNA: TGTGCCAGCAGTCTACATCAGCCCCAGCATTTT
CDR3 protein: CASSLHQPQHF

clone size: NA
D gene: TRBD1
J gene: TRBJ1-6
V gene: TRBV7-2
CDR3 DNA: TGTGCCAGCAGCGTATCGACAGGGGGCGATTCACCCCTCCACTTT
CDR3 protein: CASSVSTGGDSPLHF

clone size: NA
D gene: TRBD1
J gene: TRBJ2-7
V gene: TRBV9
CDR3 DNA: TGTGCCAGCAGCGGGGACAGGGGCGGCTCCTACGAGCAGTACTTC
CDR3 protein: CASSGDRGGSYEQYF

clone size: NA
D gene: NA
J gene: TRBJ1-3
V gene: TRBV7-9
CDR3 DNA: TGTGCCAGCAGCGAACAGGGTGGCGGAAACACCATATATTTT
CDR3 protein: CASSEQGGGNTIYF

clone size: NA
D gene: TRBD2
J gene: TRBJ2-7
V gene: TRBV30
CDR3 DNA: TGTGCCTCCGCGGGGGGAAGGGACGAGCAGTACTTC
CDR3 protein: CASAGGRDEQYF

clone size: NA
D gene: TRBD1
J gene: TRBJ2-7
V gene: TRBV3-1/TRBV3-2
CDR3 DNA: TGTGCCAGCAGTCCCCGGACAGGGGAAAGCGAGCAGTACTTC
CDR3 protein: CASSPRTGESEQYF

clone size: NA
D gene: NA
J gene: TRBJ1-4
V gene: TRBV2
CDR3 DNA: TGTGCCAGCAGTGAAGCGCAGTCGACACCCAATGAAAAACTGTTTTTT
CDR3 protein: CASSEAQSTPNEKLFF

clone size: NA
D gene: TRBD1
J gene: TRBJ2-3
V gene: TRBV4-1
CDR3 DNA: TGCGCCAGCAGCCAAGCCCACAGGGGAGAAACAGATACGCAGTATTTT
CDR3 protein: CASSQAHRGETDTQYF

clone size: NA
D gene: TRBD1
J gene: TRBJ1-1
V gene: TRBV7-9
CDR3 DNA: TGTGCCAGCAGCTTACGTAACAGGGGGACTGAAGCTTTCTTT
CDR3 protein: CASSLRNRGTEAFF

clone size: NA
D gene: TRBD1
J gene: TRBJ1-2
V gene: TRBV5-5
CDR3 DNA: TGTGCCAGCAGCTCGGGACAGGGGTACGGCTACACCTTC
CDR3 protein: CASSSGQGYGYTF

clone size: NA
D gene: TRBD1
J gene: TRBJ1-2
V gene: TRBV19
CDR3 DNA: TGTGCCAGTACTCCGGCCGAGGGACAGGGCTCACGTCGGGGCTACACCTTC
CDR3 protein: CASTPAEGQGSRRGYTF

clone size: NA
D gene: TRBD1
J gene: TRBJ1-3
V gene: TRBV6-1
CDR3 DNA: TGTGCCACAAAGACAGGGGAGGGAAACACCATATATTTT
CDR3 protein: CATKTGEGNTIYF

clone size: NA
D gene: NA
J gene: TRBJ1-2
V gene: TRBV30
CDR3 DNA: TGTGCCTGGAGTGTGCAAGGGTCGGAGGCTGGCTACACCTTC
CDR3 protein: CAWSVQGSEAGYTF

clone size: NA
D gene: NA
J gene: TRBJ1-4
V gene: TRBV6-6
CDR3 DNA: TGTGCCAGCAGGGGGACTGGGAACGAAAAACTGTTTTTT
CDR3 protein: CASRGTGNEKLFF

clone size: NA
D gene: NA
J gene: TRBJ2-5
V gene: TRBV20-1
CDR3 DNA: TGCAGTCAATGGGCGGGAGAGACCCAGTACTTC
CDR3 protein: CSQWAGETQYF

clone size: NA
D gene: TRBD1
J gene: TRBJ1-2
V gene: TRBV18
CDR3 DNA: TGTGCCAGCTCACCAGGACAGGCCCCTAACTATGGCTACACCTTC
CDR3 protein: CASSPGQAPNYGYTF

clone size: NA
D gene: NA
J gene: TRBJ2-3
V gene: TRBV20-1
CDR3 DNA: TGCAGTGCTAGTTCGAGGGGGAAAACAGATACGCAGTATTTT
CDR3 protein: CSASSRGKTDTQYF

clone size: NA
D gene: NA
J gene: TRBJ2-2
V gene: TRBV10-3
CDR3 DNA: TGTGCCATCACCGAGGATTGGCAGGGGAAGACCGGGGAGCTGTTTTTT
CDR3 protein: CAITEDWQGKTGELFF

clone size: NA
D gene: NA
J gene: TRBJ1-6
V gene: TRBV18
CDR3 DNA: TGTGCCAGCTCACCGGGGGCCACGGACCATTCACCCCTCCACTTT
CDR3 protein: CASSPGATDHSPLHF

clone size: NA
D gene: NA
J gene: TRBJ1-1
V gene: TRBV6-5
CDR3 DNA: TGTGCCAGCAGAGGAGTTGGGACTGAAGCTTTCTTT
CDR3 protein: CASRGVGTEAFF